These 32 T cell receptor beta chains originate from one sample sequenced in a study of T cells in localized non-small cell lung cancer. The repertoire was sequenced with immunoSEQ multiplex PCR; TCRdb's copy has only in-frame clones and lacks some. The sample gives about 3,700 clones, 25% to 35% of which show up once; approximately 7.1% is in the top ten. The sample was normal lung tissue next to the tumor, taken before any cancer treatment. These TCRs come from a woman aged 40-69 years with stage I lung adenocarcinoma.

A few counts support this clone. This chain connects TRBV11-3 to TRBJ1-6; D not resolved. The CDR3 is 15 amino acids. Germline V gene data show CDR1 as SGHNT and CDR2 as YENEEA. Deletions cut 3 bases from V and 12 bases from J, with 18 bases between. CDR3 nucleotide sequence: TGTGCCAGCAGCTTGGACGACGGCGCCTCGGGACCCCTCCACTTT. Translation: CASSLDDGASGPLHF. Together with reference TRBV11-3 and TRBJ1-6, the CDR3 gives the full variable domain: EAGVVQSPRYKIIEKKQPVAFWCNPISGHNTLYWYLQNLGQGPELLIRYENEEAVDDSQLPKDRFSAERLKGVDSTLKIQPAELGDSAVYLCASSLDDGASGPLHFGNGTRLTVT.

This rearrangement joins TRBV11-3 to TRBJ2-7; 13 bases line up with TRBD2. Trimming at V came to 5 bases and at J to 6 bases, leaving 4 bases not matched to a gene. Looked up from germline, CDR1 is SGHNT and CDR2 is YENEEA. The CDR3 has 14 residues. The CDR3 here is CASSPGLAGREQYF. The CDR3 bases are TGTGCCAGCAGCCCGGGACTAGCGGGACGCGAGCAGTACTTC.

This clone has only a few counts. V and J are TRBV9 and TRBJ2-1; D not resolved. Germline V gives CDR1 SGDLS, CDR2 YYNGEE. CDR3 length: 16 amino acids. Trimming stripped 2 bases from V and 1 base from J, with 13 bases between. The CDR3 sequence: CASSVKGDGSYNEQFF. The CDR3 DNA is TGTGCCAGCAGCGTGAAGGGCGACGGTTCCTACAATGAGCAGTTCTTC.

By frequency in the sample, this clone is medium-sized. This rearrangement joins TRBV11-3 to TRBJ2-1; D is undetermined. The CDR3 is 16 residues long. CDR1 is SGHNT, CDR2 YENEEA, per germline. Trimming removed 5 bases at V and 0 bases at J, with 14 bases between. The CDR3 coding sequence is TGTGCCAGCAGCCCAAAAGATCAGAGCTCCTACAATGAGCAGTTCTTC. This encodes CASSPKDQSSYNEQFF.

The table lists this clone with a few counts. V is TRBV6-8 and J is TRBJ2-7; D remains ambiguous. The CDR3 spans 14 residues. V gave up 3 bases and J gave up 1 base, with 10 bases separating them. Germline CDR1 is MNHGY and CDR2 is SAAAGT. CDR3 in amino acids: CASSYSGQSYEQYF. CDR3 nucleotides: TGTGCCAGCAGTTATTCGGGTCAATCCTACGAGCAGTACTTC.

The chain combines TRBV5-1 with TRBJ1-2; perhaps TRBD1 as D (6 bases). The V gene's germline CDR1 is SGHRS and CDR2 YFSETQ. The germline V and J ends were trimmed by 4 bases and 3 bases, with 13 bases remaining between them. CDR3 size: 14 residues. The CDR3 reads CASSQQGDDYGYTF. The CDR3 nucleotides are TGCGCCAGCAGCCAACAGGGCGATGACTATGGCTACACCTTC.

This clone is categorized as medium-sized. V gene TRBV11-3 combines with J gene TRBJ2-1; no clear D gene. Germline loops: CDR1 SGHNT, CDR2 YENEEA. Trimming cost V 5 bases and J 2 bases, with 16 bases left between them. The CDR3 totals 16 residues. The CDR3 nucleotides are TGTGCCAGCAGCCAAGGGTCTTTAGAAACCTACAATGAGCAGTTCTTC. It codes for CASSQGSLETYNEQFF.

The rearrangement links TRBV29-1 to TRBJ1-6; 7 bases are a match to TRBD1. Unmatched junction bases numbered 7, after V lost 6 bases and J lost 8 bases. CDR1 is SQVTM and CDR2 is ANQGSEA in the germline V gene. The CDR3 covers 13 residues. CDR3: CSVADREDSPLHF. DNA of the CDR3: TGCAGCGTCGCCGACAGGGAGGATTCACCCCTCCACTTT.

The chain is built from TRBV14 and TRBJ2-6; D remains unclear. V lost 0 bases to trimming and J lost 0 bases, with 15 bases between them. This CDR3 is 19 amino acids long. The germline V gene encodes CDR1 SGHDN and CDR2 FVKESK. The CDR3 here is CASSQDIPHRSSGANVLTF. Here the CDR3 DNA reads TGTGCCAGCAGCCAAGATATTCCCCATCGGAGCTCTGGGGCCAACGTCCTGACTTTC.

The chain recombines TRBV11-3 with TRBJ2-7; tentatively, D is TRBD2 (5 bases). Germline V CDR1 and CDR2: SGHNT, YENEEA. This CDR3 is built from 14 residues. V lost 5 bases, J lost 0 bases, and 11 bases lay in between. The CDR3, as DNA: TGTGCCAGCAGCGTATATCGGGACTCCTACGAGCAGTACTTC. Translation gives CASSVYRDSYEQYF.

In its sample, this clone ranks as medium-sized. The chain is built from TRBV6-8 and TRBJ1-5; D remains unclear. Germline-derived CDR1 and CDR2 are MNHGY and SAAAGT. The V end lost 2 bases, the J end lost 0 bases, and 8 bases lay between the germline ends. CDR3 length: 15 residues. The CDR3 DNA follows: TGTGCCAGCAGTTACGGGTCAGCTAGCAATCAGCCCCAGCATTTT. It specifies CASSYGSASNQPQHF.

This clone was detected only a few times. The V gene is TRBV19, the J gene TRBJ1-1, with D tentatively TRBD1 (5 bases). Germline values: CDR1 LNHDA, CDR2 SQIVND (reference sequence). Trimming shortened V by 3 bases and J by 0 bases, and 17 bases separated the two germline ends. The CDR3 extends over 17 amino acids. The CDR3 here is CASSMLEGRVLNTEAFF. CDR3 nucleotides: TGTGCCAGTAGTATGTTAGAGGGACGTGTCTTGAACACTGAAGCTTTCTTT.

The table lists this clone with a few counts. This chain uses TRBV9 with TRBJ2-1; TRBD2 matches at 10 bases. Germline V gene sequence: CDR1 SGDLS, CDR2 YYNGEE. The CDR3 is 15 amino acids. The ends lost 5 bases at V and 9 bases at J; junction bases unmatched: 11. DNA of the CDR3: TGTGCCAGCAGTCCCACCTCTAGCGGGAGTCTTGAGCAGTTCTTC. As protein: CASSPTSSGSLEQFF.

In its sample, this clone is medium-sized. V usage is TRBV6-8 and J usage is TRBJ2-1, with a possible D match to TRBD2 (5 bases). Trimming stripped 7 bases from V and 4 bases from J, with 14 bases between. Germline V lookup: CDR1 MNHGY, CDR2 SAAAGT. This CDR3 spans 14 amino acids. The CDR3 nucleotides read TGTGCCAGCAAGCCCCGGACGGGATACAATGAGCAGTTCTTC. As protein: CASKPRTGYNEQFF.

The chain links TRBV7-1 to TRBJ1-2, with a possible D match to TRBD1 (5 bases). TRBV7-1 is marked as an open reading frame, function uncertain. The CDR3 is 13 amino acids. Trimming removed 8 bases at V and 4 bases at J, with 14 bases between. The CDR3 nucleotides are TGTGCCAGCGCCCCACCTCAGGGCTATGGCTACACCTTC. Encoded protein: CASAPPQGYGYTF.

The chain joins TRBV30 to TRBJ1-1, with a weak D call TRBD1 (5 bases). The CDR3 covers 15 residues. V lost 1 base to trimming and J lost 4 bases, with 16 bases between them. Germline-derived CDR1 and CDR2 are GTSNPN and SVGIG (reference sequence). The CDR3 loop reads CAWSDFAGGITEAFF. CDR3 DNA sequence: TGTGCCTGGAGTGACTTTGCGGGGGGGATCACTGAAGCTTTCTTT. The full variable domain, with the rest looked up from reference TRBV30 and TRBJ1-1, is SQTIHQWPATLVQPVGSPLSLECTVEGTSNPNLYWYRQAAGRGLQLLFYSVGIGQISSEVPQNLSASRPQDRQFILSSKKLLLSDSGFYLCAWSDFAGGITEAFFGQGTRLTVV.

DNA of the CDR3: TGTGCCAGCACCCCCGGGCCGGGACAGGGCTACGAGCAGTACTTC. This sequence encodes CASTPGPGQGYEQYF. The chain recombines TRBV11-3 with TRBJ2-7, with 9 bases fitting TRBD1. The length of the CDR3 is 15 residues. Germline trimming cut 7 bases from V and 3 bases from J; bases unmatched to any gene: 10. Looked up from germline, CDR1 is SGHNT and CDR2 is YENEEA.

This clone was observed a few times. The chain is built from TRBV30 and TRBJ2-7, with D possibly being TRBD1 (6 bases). The CDR3 is 15 residues long. V lost 4 bases to trimming and J lost 2 bases, with 18 bases between them. Germline V gene data show CDR1 as GTSNPN and CDR2 as SVGIG (reference sequence). The CDR3 protein is CAWTGWSRGTYEQYF. The CDR3 nucleotides are TGTGCCTGGACTGGGTGGAGCAGGGGAACCTACGAGCAGTACTTC. Combining the CDR3 with reference TRBV30 and TRBJ2-7 gives the whole variable domain SQTIHQWPATLVQPVGSPLSLECTVEGTSNPNLYWYRQAAGRGLQLLFYSVGIGQISSEVPQNLSASRPQDRQFILSSKKLLLSDSGFYLCAWTGWSRGTYEQYFGPGTRLTVT.

This clone was recorded a few times. The rearrangement joins TRBV9 to TRBJ2-7; D unclear. Trimming took 1 base from V and 6 from J, leaving 14 bases between them. The CDR3 sequence is 14 residues long. Looked up from germline, CDR1 is SGDLS and CDR2 is YYNGEE. Here the CDR3 DNA reads TGTGCCAGCAGCGTAAGGCAGGTTAGTTCCGAGCAGTACTTC. Translating it yields CASSVRQVSSEQYF.

This clone was seen only a few times. The V call is TRBV14, the J call TRBJ2-2; D perhaps matches TRBD2 (6 bases). This CDR3 has 14 residues. The germline V gene encodes CDR1 SGHDN and CDR2 FVKESK. V was clipped by 4 bases and J by 5 bases, with 11 bases between them. The CDR3 region has the DNA TGTGCCAGCAGCCCCCACCGGGGGACCGGGGAGCTGTTTTTT. Translating it yields CASSPHRGTGELFF.

The rearrangement links TRBV25-1 to TRBJ2-5; D is perhaps TRBD2 (5 bases). The CDR3 extends over 13 amino acids. The germline V gene has CDR1 MGHDK and CDR2 SYGVNS. The V and J ends lost 1 base and 5 bases respectively, with 8 bases between them. This CDR3 reads CASSEWELETQYF. The CDR3 coding sequence is TGTGCCAGCAGTGAATGGGAGTTGGAGACCCAGTACTTC.

V and J are TRBV10-3 and TRBJ1-6, with D possibly being TRBD1 (5 bases). Germline CDR1 and CDR2: ENHRY and SYGVKD. Trimming took off 0 bases at V and 5 bases at J, with 11 bases between the two ends. There are 16 residues in the CDR3. The CDR3 loop reads CAISESRAGNNSPLHF. CDR3 nucleotides: TGTGCCATCAGTGAGTCGAGGGCAGGGAATAATTCACCCCTCCACTTT.

By sample share, this clone is medium-sized. The CDR3 DNA reads as TGTGCCAGCAGCCAGACTAGTACCCCCTTCGATGAGCAGTTCTTC. Its translation: CASSQTSTPFDEQFF. The chain couples TRBV6-8 to TRBJ2-1, with a possible D match to TRBD2 (6 bases). The germline gives CDR1 MNHGY, CDR2 SAAAGT. The V and J ends lost 6 bases and 8 bases respectively, with 20 bases between them. The CDR3 length is 15 residues.

This clone was seen a handful of times. This chain links TRBV29-1 with TRBJ2-3, with 8 bases lining up with TRBD2. There are 13 residues in the CDR3. Trimming took 3 bases from V and 7 from J; bases not matched to a gene: 6. Per the germline V gene, CDR1 is SQVTM and CDR2 is ANQGSEA. This chain's CDR3 is CSVETGGANTQYF. Written as DNA, the CDR3 is TGCAGCGTTGAGACCGGGGGGGCGAATACGCAGTATTTT.

This clone is judged medium-sized. The rearrangement links TRBV9 to TRBJ1-1; 10 nucleotides align to TRBD1. The germline V gene encodes CDR1 SGDLS and CDR2 YYNGEE. V was pared by 4 bases and J by 3 bases, with 3 bases of the junction left unmatched. The CDR3 has 14 amino acids. DNA of the CDR3: TGTGCCAGCAGCTTAGGACAGGGGGACACTGAAGCTTTCTTT. Encoded protein: CASSLGQGDTEAFF.

V is TRBV29-1 and J is TRBJ1-1; D remains ambiguous. The CDR3 is 13 amino acids. The ends were cut back, 4 bases at V and 1 base at J, with 10 bases in the middle. The germline V gene has CDR1 SQVTM and CDR2 ANQGSEA. The CDR3: CSVGTPENTEAFF. The DNA for the CDR3 is TGCAGCGTTGGGACTCCCGAGAACACTGAAGCTTTCTTT.

This clone has more than one count but fewer than ten. The rearrangement joins TRBV6-8 to TRBJ1-2, with a weak D call TRBD1 (6 bases). From germline, CDR1 is MNHGY and CDR2 SAAAGT. V was cut by 5 bases and J by 4 bases, with 8 bases left in between. This CDR3 spans 12 amino acids. DNA for the CDR3: TGTGCCAGCAGTACCAGGGGCTATGGCTACACCTTC. Translated: CASSTRGYGYTF.

This clone was observed a handful of times. V and J are TRBV18 and TRBJ2-7, with D possibly TRBD2 on 5 matching bases. The ends were cut back, 6 bases at V and 7 bases at J, with 16 bases in the middle. Germline CDR1 is KGHSH and CDR2 is LQKENI. The CDR3 length is 13 residues. CDR3 region: CASSNRDSGEQYF. The CDR3 DNA is TGTGCCAGCTCTAACCGGGATTCGGGAGAGCAGTACTTC.

The chain combines TRBV2 with TRBJ2-1; D possibly corresponds to TRBD1 (6 bases). Germline lookup yields CDR1 SNHLY and CDR2 FYNNEI. Trimming took off 6 bases at V and 0 bases at J, with 15 bases between the two ends. This CDR3 has 16 residues. CDR3 coding DNA: TGTGCCAGCAGCTCCACCGGGACAAACTCCTACAATGAGCAGTTCTTC. Encoded protein: CASSSTGTNSYNEQFF.

V gene TRBV18 combines with J gene TRBJ1-3; D is unresolved. CDR3 length: 15 residues. V shed 9 bases and J shed 2 bases, with 17 bases lying between them. Germline V gives CDR1 KGHSH, CDR2 LQKENI. The CDR3 sequence: CASLPGLGPGNTIYF. In DNA form, the CDR3 reads TGTGCCAGTCTTCCGGGCCTTGGGCCTGGAAACACCATATATTTT.

This chain connects TRBV30 to TRBJ2-3; tentatively, D is TRBD2 (6 bases). Trimming took off 0 bases at V and 6 bases at J, with 19 bases between the two ends. Germline values: CDR1 GTSNPN, CDR2 SVGIG (reference sequence). The CDR3 has 16 residues. CDR3 region: CAWSVAGGGVWDTQYF. CDR3 in DNA: TGTGCCTGGAGTGTAGCCGGCGGAGGGGTGTGGGATACGCAGTATTTT.

This clone was observed a handful of times. The DNA for the CDR3 is TGTGCCAGTAGTATAGAGGCTAGCGGGGTGGCCGAGCAGTACTTC. This sequence encodes CASSIEASGVAEQYF. The rearrangement joins TRBV19 to TRBJ2-7; 9 bases are shared with TRBD2. The junction had 6 bases not matched to a gene; V was cut back by 0 bases and J by 6 bases. Germline V gene lookup returns CDR1 LNHDA and CDR2 SQIVND (reference sequence). The CDR3 covers 15 residues.